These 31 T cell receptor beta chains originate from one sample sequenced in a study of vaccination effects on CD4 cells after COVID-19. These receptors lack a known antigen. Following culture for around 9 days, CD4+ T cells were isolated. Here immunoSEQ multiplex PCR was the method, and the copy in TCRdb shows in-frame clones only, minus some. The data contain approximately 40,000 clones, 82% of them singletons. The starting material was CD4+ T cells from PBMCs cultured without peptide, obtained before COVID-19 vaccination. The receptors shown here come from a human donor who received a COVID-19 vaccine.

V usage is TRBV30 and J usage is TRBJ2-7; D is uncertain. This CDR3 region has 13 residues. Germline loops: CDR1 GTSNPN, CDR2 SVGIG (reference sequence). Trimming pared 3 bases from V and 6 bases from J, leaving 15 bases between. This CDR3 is CAWSLQAAAEQYV. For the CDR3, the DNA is TGTGCCTGGAGCCTGCAGGCTGCCGCCGAGCAGTACGTC.

The CDR3: CASSYLPGQGTETQYF. The CDR3 bases are TGTGCCAGCAGTTACCTACCGGGACAGGGAACAGAGACCCAGTACTTC. The genes are TRBV6-5 and TRBJ2-5, with 9 bases fitting TRBD1. The CDR3 consists of 16 residues. The germline V gene has CDR1 MNHEY and CDR2 SVGAGI. The ends lost 2 bases at V and 4 bases at J; junction bases unmatched: 8.

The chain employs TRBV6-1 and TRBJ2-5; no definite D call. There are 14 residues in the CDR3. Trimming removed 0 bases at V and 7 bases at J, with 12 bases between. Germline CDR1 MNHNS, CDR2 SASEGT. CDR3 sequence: CASSEAVKGATQYF. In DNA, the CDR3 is TGTGCCAGCAGTGAAGCGGTCAAAGGAGCGACCCAGTACTTC.

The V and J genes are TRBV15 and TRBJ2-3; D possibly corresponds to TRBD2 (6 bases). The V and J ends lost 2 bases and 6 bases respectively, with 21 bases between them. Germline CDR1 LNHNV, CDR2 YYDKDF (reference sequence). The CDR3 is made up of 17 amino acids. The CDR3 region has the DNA TGTGCCACCAGCAGACGGGACTCTTTGGGTGGGAAGGATACGCAGTATTTT. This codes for CATSRRDSLGGKDTQYF.

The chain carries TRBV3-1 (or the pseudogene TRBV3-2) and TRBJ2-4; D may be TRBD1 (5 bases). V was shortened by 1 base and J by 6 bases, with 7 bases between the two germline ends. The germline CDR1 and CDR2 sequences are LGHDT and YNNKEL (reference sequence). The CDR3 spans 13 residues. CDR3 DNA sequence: TGTGCCAGCAGCCAAGCACAGGTAAACATTCAGTACTTC. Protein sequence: CASSQAQVNIQYF.

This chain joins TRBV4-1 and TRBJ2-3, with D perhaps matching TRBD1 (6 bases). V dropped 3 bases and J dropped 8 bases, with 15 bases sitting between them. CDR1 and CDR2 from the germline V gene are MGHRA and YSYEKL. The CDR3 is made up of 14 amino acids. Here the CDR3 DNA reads TGCGCCAGCAGCCAGGGAATAGGACAGTTTACGCAGTATTTT. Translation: CASSQGIGQFTQYF.

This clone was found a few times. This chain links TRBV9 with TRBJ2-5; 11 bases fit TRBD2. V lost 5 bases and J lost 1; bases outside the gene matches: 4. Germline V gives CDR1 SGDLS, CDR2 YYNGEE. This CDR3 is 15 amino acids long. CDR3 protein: CASSAGLAVQETQYF. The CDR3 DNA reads TGTGCCAGCAGTGCGGGACTAGCGGTCCAAGAGACCCAGTACTTC.

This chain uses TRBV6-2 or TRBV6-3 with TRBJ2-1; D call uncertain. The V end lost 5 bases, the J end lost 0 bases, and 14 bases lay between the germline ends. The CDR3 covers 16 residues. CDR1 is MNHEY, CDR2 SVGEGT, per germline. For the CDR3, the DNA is TGTGCCAGCAGTCCCATAGGACGGAGCTCCTACAATGAGCAGTTCTTC. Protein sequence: CASSPIGRSSYNEQFF.

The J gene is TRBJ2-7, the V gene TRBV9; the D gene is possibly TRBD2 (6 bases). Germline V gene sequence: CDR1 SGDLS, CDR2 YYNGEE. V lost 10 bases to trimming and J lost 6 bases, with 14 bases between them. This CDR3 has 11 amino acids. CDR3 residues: CAVTSFSEQYV. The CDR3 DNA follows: TGTGCCGTTACTAGCTTCAGCGAGCAGTACGTC.

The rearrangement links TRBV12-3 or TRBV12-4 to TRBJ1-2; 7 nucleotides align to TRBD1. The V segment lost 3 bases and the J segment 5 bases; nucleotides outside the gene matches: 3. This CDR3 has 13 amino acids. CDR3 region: CASSFAQGYGYTF. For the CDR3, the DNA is TGTGCCAGCAGTTTCGCACAGGGGTATGGCTACACCTTC.

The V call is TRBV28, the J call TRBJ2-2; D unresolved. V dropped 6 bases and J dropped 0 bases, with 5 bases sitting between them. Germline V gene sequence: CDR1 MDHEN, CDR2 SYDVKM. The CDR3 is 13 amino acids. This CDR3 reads CASRPPNTGELFF. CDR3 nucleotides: TGTGCCAGCAGGCCTCCGAACACCGGGGAGCTGTTTTTT.

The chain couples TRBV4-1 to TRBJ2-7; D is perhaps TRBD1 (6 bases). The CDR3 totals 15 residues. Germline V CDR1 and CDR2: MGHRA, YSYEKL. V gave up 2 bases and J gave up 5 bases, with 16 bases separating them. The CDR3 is CASSQTGSLCDEQYV. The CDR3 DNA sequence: TGCGCCAGCAGCCAAACAGGGTCTTTATGTGACGAGCAGTACGTC.

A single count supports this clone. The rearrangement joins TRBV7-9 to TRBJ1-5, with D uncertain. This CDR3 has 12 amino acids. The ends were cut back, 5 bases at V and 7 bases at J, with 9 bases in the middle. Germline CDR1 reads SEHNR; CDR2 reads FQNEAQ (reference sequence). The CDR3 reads CASSRPEQPQHF. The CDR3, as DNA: TGTGCCAGCAGCCGTCCGGAACAGCCCCAGCATTTT.

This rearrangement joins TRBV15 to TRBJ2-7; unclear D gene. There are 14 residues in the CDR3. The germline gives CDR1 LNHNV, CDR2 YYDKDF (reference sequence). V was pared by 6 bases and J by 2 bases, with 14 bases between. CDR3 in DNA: TGTGCCACCAGTAAAGAGTTTTATACCTACGAGCAGTACGTC. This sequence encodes CATSKEFYTYEQYV.

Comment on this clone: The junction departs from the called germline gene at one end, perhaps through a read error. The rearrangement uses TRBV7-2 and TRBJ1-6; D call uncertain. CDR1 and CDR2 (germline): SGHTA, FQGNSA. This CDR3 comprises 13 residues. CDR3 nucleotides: TGTGCCAGCAGCTTAGGCTATGATTCACCCCTCCACTTT. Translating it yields CASSLGYDSPLHF.

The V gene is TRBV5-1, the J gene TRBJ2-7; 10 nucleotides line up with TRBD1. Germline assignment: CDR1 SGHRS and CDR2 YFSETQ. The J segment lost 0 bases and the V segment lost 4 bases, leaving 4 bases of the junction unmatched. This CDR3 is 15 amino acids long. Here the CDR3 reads CASSRGTGDSYEQYV. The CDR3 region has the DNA TGCGCCAGCAGCCGAGGGACAGGGGACTCCTACGAGCAGTACGTC.

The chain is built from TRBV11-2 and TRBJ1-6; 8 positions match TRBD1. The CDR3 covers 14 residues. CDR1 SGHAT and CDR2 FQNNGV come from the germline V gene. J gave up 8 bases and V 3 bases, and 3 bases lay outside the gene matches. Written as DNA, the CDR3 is TGTGCCAGCAGCTTCGGACAGGGTGATTCACCCCTCCACTTT. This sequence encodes CASSFGQGDSPLHF.

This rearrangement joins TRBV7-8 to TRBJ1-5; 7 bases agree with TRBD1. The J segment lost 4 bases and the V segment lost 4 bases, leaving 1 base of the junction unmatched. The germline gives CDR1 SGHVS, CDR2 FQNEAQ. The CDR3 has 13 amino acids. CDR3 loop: CASSSQGNQPQHF. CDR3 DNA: TGTGCCAGCAGCTCACAGGGGAATCAGCCCCAGCATTTT.

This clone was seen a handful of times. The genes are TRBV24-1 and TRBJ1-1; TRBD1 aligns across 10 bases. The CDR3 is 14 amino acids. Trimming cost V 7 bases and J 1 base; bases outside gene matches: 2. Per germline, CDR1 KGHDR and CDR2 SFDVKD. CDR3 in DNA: TGTGCCACCAGGGGGACAGGGGAGAACACTGAAGCTTTCTTT. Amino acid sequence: CATRGTGENTEAFF.

The CDR3 protein is CASSPGQNYGYTF. CDR3 in DNA: TGTGCCAGCTCACCAGGACAGAACTATGGCTACACCTTC. The chain recombines TRBV18 with TRBJ1-2; tentative D call: TRBD1 (6 bases). The V gene lost 2 bases and the J gene lost 2 bases, with 6 bases spanning the gap. Germline CDR1 KGHSH, CDR2 LQKENI. This CDR3 spans 13 amino acids.

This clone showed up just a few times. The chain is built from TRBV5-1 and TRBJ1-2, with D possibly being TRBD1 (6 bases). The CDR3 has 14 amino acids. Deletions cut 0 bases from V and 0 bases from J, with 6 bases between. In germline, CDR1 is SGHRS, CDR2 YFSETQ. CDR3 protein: CASSLDRANYGYTF. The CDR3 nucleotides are TGCGCCAGCAGCTTGGACAGGGCTAACTATGGCTACACCTTC.

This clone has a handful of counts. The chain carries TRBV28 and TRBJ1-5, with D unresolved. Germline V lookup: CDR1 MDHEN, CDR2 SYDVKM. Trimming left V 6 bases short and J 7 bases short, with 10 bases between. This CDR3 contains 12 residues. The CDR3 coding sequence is TGTGCCAGCAGACGGTCGGGACAGCCCCAGCATTTT. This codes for CASRRSGQPQHF.

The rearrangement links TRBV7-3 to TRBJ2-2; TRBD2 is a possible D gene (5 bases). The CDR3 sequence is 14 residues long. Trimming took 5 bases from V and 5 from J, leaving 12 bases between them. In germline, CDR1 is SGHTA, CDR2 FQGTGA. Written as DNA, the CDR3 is TGTGCCAGCAGCCCACAGCCGGGGACCGGGGAGCTGTTTTTT. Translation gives CASSPQPGTGELFF.

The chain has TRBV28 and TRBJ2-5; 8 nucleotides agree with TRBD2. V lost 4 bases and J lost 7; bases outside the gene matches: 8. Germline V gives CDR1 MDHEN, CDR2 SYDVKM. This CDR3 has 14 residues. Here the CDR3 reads CASSSQRLARTQYF. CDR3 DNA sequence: TGTGCCAGCAGTTCCCAACGACTAGCGAGGACCCAGTACTTC. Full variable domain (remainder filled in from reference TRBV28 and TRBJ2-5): DVKVTQSSRYLVKRTGEKVFLECVQDMDHENMFWYRQDPGLGLRLIYFSYDVKMKEKGDIPEGYSVSREKKERFSLILESASTNQTSMYLCASSSQRLARTQYFGPGTRLLVL.

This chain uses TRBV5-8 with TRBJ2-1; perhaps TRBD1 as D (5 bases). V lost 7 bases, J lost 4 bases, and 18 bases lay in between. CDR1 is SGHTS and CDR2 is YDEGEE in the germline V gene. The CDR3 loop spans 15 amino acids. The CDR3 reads CASPSLGRAYNEQFF. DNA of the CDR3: TGTGCCAGCCCATCCTTGGGCAGGGCTTACAATGAGCAGTTCTTC.

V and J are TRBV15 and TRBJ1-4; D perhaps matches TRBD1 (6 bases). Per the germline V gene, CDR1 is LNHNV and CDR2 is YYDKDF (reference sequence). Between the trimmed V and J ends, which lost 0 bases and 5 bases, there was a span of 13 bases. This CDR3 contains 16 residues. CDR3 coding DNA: TGTGCCACCAGCAGAGATAGGCCAGGGACAAATGAAAAACTGTTTTTT. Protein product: CATSRDRPGTNEKLFF.

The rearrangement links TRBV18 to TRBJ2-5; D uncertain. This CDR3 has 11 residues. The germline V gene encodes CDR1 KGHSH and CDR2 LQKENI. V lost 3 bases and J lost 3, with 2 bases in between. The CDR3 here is CASSPEETQYF. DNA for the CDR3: TGTGCCAGCTCACCGGAAGAGACCCAGTACTTC. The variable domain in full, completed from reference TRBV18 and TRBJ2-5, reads NAGVMQNPRHLVRRRGQEARLRCSPMKGHSHVYWYRQLPEEGLKFMVYLQKENIIDESGMPKERFSAEFPKEGPSILRIQQVVRGDSAAYFCASSPEETQYFGPGTRLLVL.

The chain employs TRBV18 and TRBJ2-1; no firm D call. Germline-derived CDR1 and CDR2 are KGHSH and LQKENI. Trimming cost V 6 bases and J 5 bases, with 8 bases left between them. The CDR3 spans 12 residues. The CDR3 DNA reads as TGTGCCAGCTCCCGGACGGACAATGAGCAGTTCTTC. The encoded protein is CASSRTDNEQFF.

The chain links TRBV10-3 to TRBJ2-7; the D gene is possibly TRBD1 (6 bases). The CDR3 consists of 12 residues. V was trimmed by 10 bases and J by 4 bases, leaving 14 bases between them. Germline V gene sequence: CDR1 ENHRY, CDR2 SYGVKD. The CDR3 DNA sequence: TGTGCCACGGGACAAGGGCTATACGAGCAGTACGTC. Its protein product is CATGQGLYEQYV.

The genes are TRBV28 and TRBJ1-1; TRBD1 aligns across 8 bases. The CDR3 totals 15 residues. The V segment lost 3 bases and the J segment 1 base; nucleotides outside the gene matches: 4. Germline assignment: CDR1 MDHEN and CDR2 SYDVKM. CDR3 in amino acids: CASSFTGTGNTEAFF. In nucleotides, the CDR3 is TGTGCCAGCAGTTTTACCGGGACAGGGAACACTGAAGCTTTCTTT.

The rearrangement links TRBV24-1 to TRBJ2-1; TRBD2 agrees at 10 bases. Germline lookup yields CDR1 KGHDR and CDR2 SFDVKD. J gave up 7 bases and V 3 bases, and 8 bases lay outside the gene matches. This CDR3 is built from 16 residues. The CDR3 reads CATSDRLAGAWNEQFF. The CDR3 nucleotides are TGTGCCACCAGTGATCGGCTAGCGGGGGCCTGGAATGAGCAGTTCTTC.